These T cell receptor beta chains were read from a single sample in a study of T-cell reconstitution after alpha-beta-depleted transplantation in children. MiXCR, run by TCRdb on the PCR reads, gives a single entry per CDR3 protein. This sample yields 610,000 or so distinct CDR3 sequences, of which 25% to 30% are seen a single time; 30% to 45% belongs to the top ten. Sequences were derived from PBMCs, sampled before TCRalphabeta/CD19-depleted stem cell transplant. These receptors all come from a boy under three years old with Wiskott-Aldrich syndrome, due to receive a stem cell transplant. CDR3s include the opening cysteine and the closing phenylalanine or tryptophan. A D gene is named only where the DNA matches it firmly. Clone size is given for some rows only: seen once, a few or many times, or a class if the clone is expanded.

>few|TRBJ1-1|TRBD1|TRBV5-1
CASRGQGANTEAFF
TGCGCCAGCAGAGGCCAGGGGGCGAACACTGAAGCTTTCTTT
>few|TRBJ1-4|-|TRBV20-1
CSAHLTATNEKLFF
TGCAGTGCTCATCTCACTGCAACTAATGAAAAACTGTTTTTT
>few|TRBJ1-3|-|TRBV5-1
CASSLGLTDSGNTIYF
TGCGCCAGCAGCTTGGGCCTCACAGACTCTGGAAACACCATATATTTT
>-|TRBJ2-1|TRBD2|TRBV10-1
CASTHHRLAGINEQFF
TGCGCCAGCACACATCATCGACTAGCGGGGATCAATGAGCAGTTCTTC
>-|TRBJ2-2|TRBD2|TRBV5-1
CASSIAGTSYTGELFF
TGCGCCAGCAGCATAGCAGGGACTAGCTACACCGGGGAGCTGTTTTTT
>few|TRBJ2-3|-|TRBV29-1
CSGLPNTDTQYF
TGCAGTGGCCTCCCAAACACAGATACGCAGTATTTT
>-|TRBJ1-1|-|TRBV6-5
CASSLTGSLNTEAFF
TGTGCCAGCAGTTTAACAGGAAGTTTGAACACTGAAGCTTTCTTT
>few|TRBJ2-5|-|TRBV12-3/TRBV12-4
CASSSRGRETQYF
TGTGCCAGCAGTTCTCGGGGACGCGAGACCCAGTACTTC
>few|TRBJ2-3|TRBD2|TRBV4-1
CASSQATGGGTDTQYF
TGCGCCAGCAGCCAAGCTACGGGAGGAGGCACAGATACGCAGTATTTT
>-|TRBJ2-3|TRBD1|TRBV7-9
CASSLDAGGNTDTQYF
TGTGCCAGCAGCTTAGACGCAGGGGGCAACACAGATACGCAGTATTTT
>-|TRBJ2-1|TRBD2|TRBV5-1
CASSLPTSANEQFF
TGCGCCAGCAGCCTCCCGACTAGCGCCAATGAGCAGTTCTTC
>-|TRBJ2-1|TRBD2|TRBV5-1
CASSSRWSGGNNEQFF
TGCGCCAGCAGCTCCCGTTGGAGCGGGGGGAACAATGAGCAGTTCTTC
>few|TRBJ2-5|-|TRBV27
CASRTTGGGRTQYF
TGTGCCAGCAGAACAACTGGGGGCGGGAGGACCCAGTACTTC
>-|TRBJ1-3|-|TRBV25-1
CASLDSMRNTIYF
TGTGCCAGCCTGGACTCCATGCGAAACACCATATATTTT
>-|TRBJ2-7|-|TRBV29-1
CSVYGGYEQYF
TGCAGCGTTTATGGGGGCTACGAGCAGTACTTC
>few|TRBJ2-7|TRBD2|TRBV3-1
CASSQTSGPYEQYF
TGTGCCAGCAGCCAGACTAGCGGGCCCTACGAGCAGTACTTC
>-|TRBJ2-7|TRBD2|TRBV5-1
CASSLDVTSGKQYF
TGCGCCAGCAGCTTGGATGTGACTAGCGGCAAGCAGTACTTC
>-|TRBJ2-6|TRBD1|TRBV5-1
CASSLATGGSGANVLTF
TGCGCCAGCAGCTTGGCCACAGGGGGCTCTGGGGCCAACGTCCTGACTTTC
>few|TRBJ2-7|TRBD2|TRBV7-2
CASSSRSGGSRYEQYF
TGTGCCAGCAGCTCAAGATCGGGCGGGAGTCGCTACGAGCAGTACTTC
>-|TRBJ1-1|-|TRBV3-1
CASSPWVGGEAFF
TGTGCCAGCAGCCCGTGGGTGGGTGGAGAAGCTTTCTTT
>-|TRBJ1-1|TRBD1|TRBV20-1
CSARKTGGTEAFF
TGCAGTGCTAGGAAGACAGGGGGTACTGAAGCTTTCTTT
>few|TRBJ2-3|TRBD2|TRBV20-1
CSANPSASGTSTDTQYF
TGCAGTGCTAATCCCTCGGCTAGCGGGACTAGCACAGATACGCAGTATTTT
>once|TRBJ1-5|TRBD1|TRBV6-1
CASSDLTGVSNQPQHF
TGTGCCAGCAGTGATCTTACAGGGGTGAGCAATCAGCCCCAGCATTTT
>-|TRBJ2-7|-|TRBV25-1
CASSGLSQLSSYEQYF
TGTGCCAGCAGTGGGTTGAGTCAGCTAAGCTCCTACGAGCAGTACTTC
>many|TRBJ2-1|-|TRBV13
CASSLQGLYNEQFF
TGTGCCAGCAGCTTACAGGGCCTCTATAATGAGCAGTTCTTC
>few|TRBJ2-1|-|TRBV5-1
CASSVLNPGRGYNEQFF
TGCGCCAGCAGCGTGCTTAATCCGGGACGGGGTTACAATGAGCAGTTCTTC
>-|TRBJ2-7|TRBD2|TRBV12-3/TRBV12-4
CASSLAGGPFEQYF
TGTGCCAGCTCCTTAGCGGGAGGGCCCTTCGAGCAGTACTTC
>-|TRBJ2-5|TRBD1|TRBV12-3/TRBV12-4
CASTQQGAWETQYF
TGTGCCAGCACCCAACAGGGGGCCTGGGAGACCCAGTACTTC
>-|TRBJ2-1|TRBD2|TRBV20-1
CSVRRLAGDASYNEQFF
TGCAGTGTTCGACGCCTAGCGGGGGATGCCTCCTACAATGAGCAGTTCTTC